These 17 T cell receptor beta chains were sequenced from one sample in a study of blood T cells in healthy people across ages. Through a sample-barcoded 5' primer and a J-beta primer mix, a second PCR was run for roughly 7 to 11 cycles. TCRdb redid the calling of the 5' RACE reads with MiXCR, one entry per CDR3 protein. This table has 1.5 million to 2 million distinct CDR3 sequences, roughly 28% appearing once. The sample consisted of blood. The receptors derive from a woman under 40 in good health.

J is TRBJ1-2 and V is TRBV29-1; 8 bases line up with TRBD1. Germline-derived CDR1 and CDR2 are SQVTM and ANQGSEA. This CDR3 contains 12 residues. J lost 3 bases, V lost 7 bases, and 4 bases had no gene match. CDR3 coding DNA: TGCAGCGGCGCACAGGGGGACTATGGCTACACCTTC. This gives the protein CSGAQGDYGYTF.

This clonotype was counted between two and nine times. This may be a read error: a much more frequent sequence differs by one nucleotide. CDR3 DNA sequence: TGTGCCAGCTCTAGGGGGGACAGCCGCACAGATGCGCAGTATTTT. This sequence encodes CASSRGDSRTDAQYF. The chain couples TRBV2 to TRBJ2-3, with D perhaps matching TRBD1 (7 bases). The germline CDR1 and CDR2 sequences are SNHLY and FYNNEI. CDR3 length: 15 residues. The full variable domain, in which reference TRBV2 and TRBJ2-3 provide the parts outside the CDR3, is EPEVTQTPSHQVTQMGQEVILRCVPISNHLYFYWYRQILGQKVEFLVSFYNNEISEKSEIFDDQFSVERPDGSNFTLKIRSTKLEDSAMYFCASSRGDSRTDAQYFGPGTRLTVL.

This clonotype turned up a few times. This sequence joins TRBV6-1 and TRBJ2-3, with D possibly matching TRBD2 (6 bases). This CDR3 is 15 amino acids long. Germline V CDR1 and CDR2: MNHNS, SASEGT. The germline V and J ends were trimmed by 8 bases and 2 bases, with 17 bases remaining between them. CDR3 protein: CASRIRERNTDTQYF. The CDR3 DNA reads as TGTGCCAGCCGTATACGGGAGAGGAACACAGATACGCAGTATTTT.

About this clonotype itself: A read error may explain this, as a much larger clone is one base away. V is TRBV7-2 and J is TRBJ2-7; no reliable D call. CDR3 length: 13 residues. Germline assignment: CDR1 SGHTA and CDR2 FQGNSA. Between the trimmed V and J ends, which lost 0 bases and 5 bases, there was a span of 8 bases. The CDR3 DNA sequence: TGTACCAGCAGCTTAGCGATGACGCACGAGCAGTACTTC. This gives the protein CTSSLAMTHEQYF.

This clonotype was detected a few times. This chain uses TRBV6-5 with TRBJ2-7; D call uncertain. The CDR3 spans 12 residues. The ends were cut back, 6 bases at V and 5 bases at J, with 11 bases in the middle. Germline values: CDR1 MNHEY, CDR2 SVGAGI. CDR3 loop: CASRDTKDEQYF. CDR3 DNA sequence: TGTGCCAGCAGAGACACGAAGGACGAGCAGTACTTC.

The sample holds a few counts of this clonotype. The chain carries TRBV27 and TRBJ1-2; D gene uncertain. Germline CDR1 is MNHEY and CDR2 is SMNVEV (reference sequence). This CDR3 has 13 residues. The germline V and J ends were trimmed by 3 bases and 8 bases, with 13 bases remaining between them. CDR3 region: CASSLGSGGGYTF. CDR3 in DNA: TGTGCCAGCAGTTTGGGGTCAGGCGGGGGCTACACCTTC.

The chain links TRBV25-1 to TRBJ1-2, with D perhaps matching TRBD1 (6 bases). Per the germline V gene, CDR1 is MGHDK and CDR2 is SYGVNS. This CDR3 has 14 residues. Trimming took off 4 bases at V and 6 bases at J, with 15 bases between the two ends. CDR3 nucleotides: TGTGCCAGCAGTGCGGACCCTACAGGGAATGGCTACACCTTC. It translates to CASSADPTGNGYTF.

The sample holds many counts of this clonotype. This chain joins TRBV12-3 or TRBV12-4 and TRBJ2-1; 9 positions match TRBD2. V shed 8 bases, J shed 0 bases, and the junction held 2 bases outside the gene matches. This CDR3 has 14 residues. CDR3 residues: CASLSGSSYNEQFF. CDR3 in DNA: TGTGCCAGCCTTAGCGGGAGCTCCTACAATGAGCAGTTCTTC.

This clonotype turned up a few times. The chain combines TRBV29-1 with TRBJ1-2, with 8 bases lining up with TRBD1. The trim removed 2 bases at V and 2 bases at J, leaving 4 bases unmatched. Germline V gene sequence: CDR1 SQVTM, CDR2 ANQGSEA. This CDR3 spans 14 amino acids. The CDR3 here is CSVERDRINYGYTF. CDR3 DNA: TGCAGCGTTGAAAGGGACAGGATAAACTATGGCTACACCTTC.

The chain couples TRBV6-1 to TRBJ2-3; 13 bases align to TRBD2. Germline trimming cut 6 bases from V and 5 bases from J; bases unmatched to any gene: 11. CDR3 length: 17 amino acids. The germline V gene has CDR1 MNHNS and CDR2 SASEGT. CDR3 nucleotides: TGTGCCAGCAGCTCCACGGGACTAGCGGGGACCGGAGATACGCAGTATTTT. This translates into CASSSTGLAGTGDTQYF.

This chain joins TRBV3-1 and TRBJ1-1, with no clear D. This CDR3 contains 11 residues. V shed 8 bases and J shed 4 bases, with 8 bases lying between them. From germline, CDR1 is LGHDT and CDR2 YNNKEL (reference sequence). The CDR3 sequence is CASERGTEAFF. For the CDR3, the DNA is TGTGCCAGCGAGAGAGGCACTGAAGCTTTCTTT.

About this clonotype: One end of the junction fails to match germline, which may point to a read error. V and J are TRBV28 and TRBJ2-7; possibly TRBD2 for D (6 bases). The J call could be wrong; TRBJ2-5 is a better fit for the DNA end. This CDR3 spans 14 amino acids. Germline assignment: CDR1 MDHEN and CDR2 SYDVKM. CDR3 region: CAGSLVSRGKTQYF. The CDR3 region has the DNA TGTGCCGGCAGTTTAGTTTCGCGGGGAAAGACCCAGTACTTC.

The CDR3 DNA reads as TGTGCCAGCAGCGATACAGTAGGGGAGCTGTTTTTT. Protein sequence: CASSDTVGELFF. The gene calls are TRBV27 and TRBJ2-2; D is undetermined. V lost 6 bases, J lost 8 bases, and 10 bases lay in between. Germline V gene lookup returns CDR1 MNHEY and CDR2 SMNVEV (reference sequence). The CDR3 is 12 residues long.

The chain recombines TRBV5-5 with TRBJ2-1, with 8 bases that match TRBD1. The V and J ends lost 3 bases and 3 bases, in that order; junction bases with no gene match: 5. CDR1 and CDR2 from the germline V gene are SGHKS and YYEKEE (reference sequence). There are 15 residues in the CDR3. The chain's CDR3 is CASSSRQGNYNEQFF. The CDR3 bases are TGTGCCAGCAGCTCCCGACAGGGGAACTACAATGAGCAGTTCTTC.

V gene TRBV20-1 combines with J gene TRBJ2-7, with 8 bases that match TRBD2. The junction had 8 bases not matched to a gene; V was cut back by 5 bases and J by 2 bases. CDR3 length equals 14 residues. Germline CDR1 is DFQATT and CDR2 is SNEGSKA (reference sequence). The CDR3: CSALAGGATYEQYF. CDR3 nucleotides: TGCAGTGCTTTGGCGGGAGGAGCAACCTACGAGCAGTACTTC.

There are many counts of this clonotype. V usage is TRBV6-5 and J usage is TRBJ2-4; 7 nucleotides match TRBD2. V shed 5 bases and J 3 bases; nucleotides not matched to a gene: 7. Germline lookup yields CDR1 MNHEY and CDR2 SVGAGI. CDR3 length: 15 residues. The CDR3: CASSEWGRVKNIQYF. The CDR3 coding sequence is TGTGCCAGCAGTGAGTGGGGGAGGGTCAAAAACATTCAGTACTTC.

The chain carries TRBV10-3 and TRBJ2-2, with D uncertain. V lost 4 bases to trimming and J lost 2 bases, with 8 bases between them. Germline CDR1 and CDR2: ENHRY and SYGVKD. The CDR3 is 14 amino acids. The CDR3 is CAISVGVNTGELFF. CDR3 coding DNA: TGTGCCATCAGTGTGGGTGTTAACACCGGGGAGCTGTTTTTT.